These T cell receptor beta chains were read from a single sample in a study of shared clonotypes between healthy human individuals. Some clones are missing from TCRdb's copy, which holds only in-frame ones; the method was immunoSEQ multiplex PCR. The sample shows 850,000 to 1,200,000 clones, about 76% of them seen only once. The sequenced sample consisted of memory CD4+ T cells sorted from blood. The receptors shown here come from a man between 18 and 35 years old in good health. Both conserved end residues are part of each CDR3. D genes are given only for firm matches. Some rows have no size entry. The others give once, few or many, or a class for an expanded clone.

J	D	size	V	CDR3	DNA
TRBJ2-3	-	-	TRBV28	CASSGPTQGYF	TGTGCCAGCAGTGGGCCTACTCAGGGGTATTTT
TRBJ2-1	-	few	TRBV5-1	CASSKADNNEQFF	TGCGCCAGCAGCAAGGCAGATAACAATGAGCAGTTCTTC
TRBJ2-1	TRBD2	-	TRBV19	CASKDLTSGRGNEQFF	TGTGCCAGTAAAGATCTTACTAGCGGGAGGGGGAATGAGCAGTTCTTC
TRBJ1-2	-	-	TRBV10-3	CAISDTGTIYGYTF	TGTGCCATCAGTGATACCGGGACGATATATGGCTACACCTTC
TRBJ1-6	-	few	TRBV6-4	CASSPEGGNSPLHF	TGTGCCAGCAGTCCCGAAGGGGGTAATTCACCCCTCCACTTT
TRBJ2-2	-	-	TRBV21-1	CASSKEGTSGGRTGELFF	TGTGCCAGCAGCAAAGAAGGCACTAGCGGGGGGCGAACCGGGGAGCTGTTTTTT
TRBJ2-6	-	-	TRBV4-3	CASSLGSGANVLTF	TGCGCCAGCAGCCTCGGCTCTGGGGCCAACGTCCTGACTTTC
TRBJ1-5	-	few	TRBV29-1	CSVSAGDSNQPQHF	TGCAGCGTATCGGCAGGGGATAGCAATCAGCCCCAGCATTTT
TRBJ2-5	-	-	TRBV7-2	CASKKGERGEQYF	TGTGCCAGCAAGAAGGGGGAGAGGGGGGAGCAGTACTTC
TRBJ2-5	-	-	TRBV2	CASRKAAETQYF	TGTGCCAGCAGGAAAGCGGCGGAGACCCAGTACTTC
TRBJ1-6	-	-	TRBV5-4	CASSLFMVGSSSPLHF	TGTGCCAGCAGCTTGTTTATGGTGGGGTCAAGTTCACCCCTCCACTTT
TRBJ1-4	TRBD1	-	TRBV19	CASKEQGNEKLFF	TGTGCCAGTAAAGAACAGGGGAATGAAAAACTGTTTTTT
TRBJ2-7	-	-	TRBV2	CASRGDLGEQYF	TGTGCCAGCAGAGGGGATCTCGGGGAGCAGTACTTC
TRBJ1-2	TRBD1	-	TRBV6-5	CASRTGVEGYTF	TGTGCCAGCAGAACAGGGGTGGAGGGCTACACCTTC
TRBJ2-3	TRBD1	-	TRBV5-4	CASSNRDRGNTQYF	TGTGCCAGCAGTAACCGGGACAGGGGTAATACGCAGTATTTT
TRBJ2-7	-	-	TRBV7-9	CASSLAAGPYEQYF	TGTGCCAGCAGCTTAGCTGCAGGGCCCTACGAGCAGTACTTC
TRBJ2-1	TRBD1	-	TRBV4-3	CASSQGDRQYNEQFF	TGCGCCAGCAGCCAAGGGGACAGGCAATACAATGAGCAGTTCTTC
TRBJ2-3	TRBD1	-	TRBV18	CASSPPGQVTDTQYF	TGTGCCAGCTCACCCCCGGGACAGGTCACAGATACGCAGTATTTT
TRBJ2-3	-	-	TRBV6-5	CASKGSTDTQYF	TGTGCCAGCAAGGGGAGCACAGATACGCAGTATTTT
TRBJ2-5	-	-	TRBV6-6	CASSYLTETQYF	TGTGCCAGCAGTTACTTGACGGAGACCCAGTACTTC
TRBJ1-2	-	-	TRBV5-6	CASSGTGTSTAGYTF	TGTGCCAGCAGCGGAACCGGGACGTCAACCGCTGGCTACACCTTC
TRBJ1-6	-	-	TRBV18	CASSTTQNSPLHF	TGTGCCAGCTCAACCACTCAGAATTCACCCCTCCACTTT
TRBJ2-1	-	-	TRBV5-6	CASSLNRRGEQFF	TGTGCCAGCAGCCTAAACCGGAGAGGTGAGCAGTTCTTC
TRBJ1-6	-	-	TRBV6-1	CASLHKPLGSPLHF	TGTGCCAGCCTCCACAAGCCGCTCGGGTCACCCCTCCACTTT
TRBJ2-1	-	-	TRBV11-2	CASSKDRLYNEQFF	TGTGCCAGCAGCAAGGACCGCTTGTACAATGAGCAGTTCTTC
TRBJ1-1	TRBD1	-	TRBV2	CASSTGTAEAFF	TGTGCCAGCAGTACTGGGACAGCTGAAGCTTTCTTT
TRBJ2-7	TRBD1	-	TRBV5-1	CASSFGTGGTYEQYF	TGCGCCAGCAGCTTCGGGACAGGGGGTACCTACGAGCAGTACTTC
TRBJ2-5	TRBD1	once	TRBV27	CASSPGTGQRGTQYF	TGTGCCAGCAGTCCGGGGACAGGCCAGAGGGGGACCCAGTACTTC
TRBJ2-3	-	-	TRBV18	CASSPPGVDTQYF	TGTGCCAGCTCACCACCAGGAGTAGATACGCAGTATTTT
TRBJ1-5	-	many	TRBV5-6	CASSSPNQPQHF	TGTGCCAGCAGCTCACCCAATCAGCCCCAGCATTTT
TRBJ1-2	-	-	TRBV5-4	CASSLERYYGYTF	TGTGCCAGCAGCTTGGAACGGTATTATGGCTACACCTTC
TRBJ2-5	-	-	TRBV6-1	CASSLNVETQYF	TGTGCCAGCAGCTTAAATGTGGAGACCCAGTACTTC
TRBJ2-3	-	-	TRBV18	CASSPRADTQYF	TGTGCCAGCTCACCACGGGCGGATACGCAGTATTTT
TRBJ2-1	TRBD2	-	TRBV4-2	CASSHGTSGDNEQFF	TGTGCCAGCAGCCATGGGACTAGCGGGGACAATGAGCAGTTCTTC
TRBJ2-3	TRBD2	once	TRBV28	CAASAGVITDTQYF	TGTGCAGCCTCGGCGGGAGTAATCACAGATACGCAGTATTTT
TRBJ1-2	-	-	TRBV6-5	CASSSGTASSNYGYTF	TGTGCCAGCAGTTCCGGGACGGCTAGTTCTAACTATGGCTACACCTTC
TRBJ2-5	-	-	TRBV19	CASGRGLQGAQYF	TGTGCCAGCGGACGGGGACTCCAGGGGGCCCAGTACTTC